This entry lists 16 T cell receptor beta chains sequenced from one sample in a study of shared clonotypes between healthy human individuals. Using immunoSEQ multiplex PCR, the repertoire was profiled, and TCRdb retains in-frame clones only, with some absent. The table has a few hundred thousand clones, about 70% seen once; the top ten hold 10%. What was sequenced was memory CD4+ T cells sorted from blood. Subset described: CD45RA-negative fraction. The receptors stem from a man aged 25-45 years in good health.

This clone has a handful of counts. This chain uses TRBV28 with TRBJ2-7; 14 nucleotides align to TRBD2. CDR3 length: 15 amino acids. Germline V gives CDR1 MDHEN, CDR2 SYDVKM. J gave up 3 bases and V 4 bases, and 2 bases lay outside the gene matches. CDR3 nucleotides: TGTGCCAGCAGTTACGGGACTAGCGGGAGCTACGAGCAGTACTTC. Amino acids: CASSYGTSGSYEQYF.

The chain couples TRBV6-1 to TRBJ2-7; 8 bases fit TRBD1. The CDR3 has 14 amino acids. Germline V gives CDR1 MNHNS, CDR2 SASEGT. V lost 7 bases and J lost 3; bases outside the gene matches: 8. The CDR3 region is CASIGDRTGYEQYF. CDR3 DNA sequence: TGTGCCAGCATAGGGGACAGGACAGGCTACGAGCAGTACTTC.

The CDR3 bases are TGTGCCAGCAGCTTGGGATCGAACACCGGGGAGCTGTTTTTT. This gives the protein CASSLGSNTGELFF. The chain is built from TRBV5-4 and TRBJ2-2, with D unresolved. CDR1 is SGHNT and CDR2 is YYREEE in the germline V gene (reference sequence). Trimming took 0 bases from V and 0 from J, leaving 3 bases between them. The CDR3 covers 14 residues. The full variable domain, its missing parts supplied by reference TRBV5-4 and TRBJ2-2, is ETGVTQSPTHLIKTRGQQVTLRCSSQSGHNTVSWYQQALGQGPQFIFQYYREEENGRGNFPPRFSGLQFPNYSSELNVNALELDDSALYLCASSLGSNTGELFFGEGSRLTVL.

V usage is TRBV7-2 and J usage is TRBJ2-2; D perhaps matches TRBD1 (6 bases). V dropped 5 bases and J dropped 6 bases, with 13 bases sitting between them. The CDR3 is 14 residues long. Germline CDR1 SGHTA, CDR2 FQGNSA. The DNA of the CDR3 is TGTGCCAGCAGCCGACAGGTGTTGGCCGGGGAGCTGTTTTTT. Its translation: CASSRQVLAGELFF. Full variable domain (rest looked up from reference TRBV7-2 and TRBJ2-2): GAGVSQSPSNKVTEKGKDVELRCDPISGHTALYWYRQSLGQGLEFLIYFQGNSAPDKSGLPSDRFSAERTGGSVSTLTIQRTQQEDSAVYLCASSRQVLAGELFFGEGSRLTVL.

This clone was picked up a small number of times. In the same sample, other DNA sequences code for this CDR3. The V call is TRBV5-1, the J call TRBJ1-1, with unresolved D. CDR3 length: 13 amino acids. Germline CDR1 and CDR2: SGHRS and YFSETQ. The V end lost 0 bases, the J end lost 3 bases, and 6 bases lay between the germline ends. The CDR3 loop is CASSLVLDTEAFF. In DNA form, the CDR3 reads TGCGCCAGCAGCTTGGTGCTCGACACTGAAGCTTTCTTT.

The J gene is TRBJ1-3, the V gene TRBV5-1; no clear D. The CDR3 has 14 amino acids. Trimming left V 5 bases short and J 4 bases short, with 13 bases between. CDR1 is SGHRS and CDR2 is YFSETQ in the germline V gene. The CDR3 reads CASSPANEGNTIYF. In nucleotides, the CDR3 is TGCGCCAGCAGTCCAGCGAACGAAGGAAACACCATATATTTT.

V gene TRBV28 combines with J gene TRBJ1-4, with D perhaps TRBD1 (5 bases). This CDR3 contains 15 residues. Per the germline V gene, CDR1 is MDHEN and CDR2 is SYDVKM. V lost 6 bases to trimming and J lost 3 bases, with 14 bases between them. Written as DNA, the CDR3 is TGTGCCAGCAGCTCCTCCAGGGCTCCTAATGAAAAACTGTTTTTT. Protein: CASSSSRAPNEKLFF.

J is TRBJ1-3 and V is TRBV7-9; the match to TRBD1 covers 8 bases. The germline V gene encodes CDR1 SEHNR and CDR2 FQNEAQ (reference sequence). This CDR3 contains 13 residues. V was pared by 0 bases and J by 9 bases, with 1 base of the junction left unmatched. The CDR3: CASSLATGGTIYF. In DNA form, the CDR3 reads TGTGCCAGCAGCTTAGCCACAGGGGGCACCATATATTTT.

This chain joins TRBV11-2 and TRBJ2-1, with no clear D. V was cut by 8 bases and J by 4 bases, with 15 bases left in between. The CDR3 contains 14 residues. Germline V gene lookup returns CDR1 SGHAT and CDR2 FQNNGV. The CDR3 spells CASSKPSSYNEQFF. The CDR3 bases are TGTGCCAGCTCGAAGCCCTCATCTTACAATGAGCAGTTCTTC.

This chain links TRBV7-2 with TRBJ1-2, with 8 bases matching TRBD1. The trim removed 4 bases at V and 1 base at J, leaving 5 bases unmatched. Per germline, CDR1 SGHTA and CDR2 FQGNSA. The CDR3 loop spans 15 amino acids. The chain's CDR3 is CASSSADRGNYGYTF. CDR3 DNA: TGTGCCAGCAGCTCCGCCGACAGGGGTAACTATGGCTACACCTTC.

This clone was found once. The J gene is TRBJ2-5, the V gene TRBV5-4; D uncertain. The CDR3 has 16 amino acids. Germline CDR1 reads SGHNT; CDR2 reads YYREEE (reference sequence). The V gene lost 4 bases and the J gene lost 2 bases, with 18 bases spanning the gap. CDR3 loop: CASSPLEGPTQETQYF. The CDR3 nucleotides are TGTGCCAGCAGCCCCCTGGAAGGACCGACGCAAGAGACCCAGTACTTC.

The V gene is TRBV25-1, the J gene TRBJ2-3; D remains unclear. The CDR3 runs to 17 residues. Germline V CDR1 and CDR2: MGHDK, SYGVNS. The ends were cut back, 1 base at V and 6 bases at J, with 20 bases in the middle. The CDR3 DNA follows: TGTGCCAGCAGTGAATCTCAATTCCAGGTTCCTCTGGATACGCAGTATTTT. Amino acid sequence: CASSESQFQVPLDTQYF.

The chain carries TRBV19 and TRBJ2-7, with D hard to call. This CDR3 spans 16 amino acids. With 5 bases removed from V and 0 bases from J, the gap between germline ends came to 17 bases. Germline CDR1 reads LNHDA; CDR2 reads SQIVND (reference sequence). The CDR3 DNA follows: TGTGCCAGTAGTGCCGACGTCGTTGGCAGCTCCTACGAGCAGTACTTC. Translating gives CASSADVVGSSYEQYF.

The gene calls are TRBV9 and TRBJ2-2; D is uncertain. Germline CDR1 SGDLS, CDR2 YYNGEE. The CDR3 spans 16 residues. Deletions cut 0 bases from V and 0 bases from J, with 9 bases between. The DNA for the CDR3 is TGTGCCAGCAGCGTAGGATGGTCTGCGAACACCGGGGAGCTGTTTTTT. It is translated as CASSVGWSANTGELFF.

This clone was seen at least ten times. The V gene is TRBV11-2, the J gene TRBJ1-1; D possibly corresponds to TRBD1 (6 bases). The CDR3 extends over 14 amino acids. Per the germline V gene, CDR1 is SGHAT and CDR2 is FQNNGV. The ends were cut back, 2 bases at V and 4 bases at J, with 11 bases in the middle. CDR3 region: CASSLFLTGTEAFF. The CDR3 nucleotides are TGTGCCAGCAGCTTATTCCTGACAGGCACTGAAGCTTTCTTT. Full variable domain (remainder filled in from reference TRBV11-2 and TRBJ1-1): EAGVAQSPRYKIIEKRQSVAFWCNPISGHATLYWYQQILGQGPKLLIQFQNNGVVDDSQLPKDRFSAERLKGVDSTLKIQPAKLEDSAVYLCASSLFLTGTEAFFGQGTRLTVV.

The genes are TRBV10-2 and TRBJ2-1; 7 bases fit TRBD1. The V and J ends lost 4 bases and 3 bases, in that order; junction bases with no gene match: 6. The germline V gene has CDR1 WSHSY and CDR2 SAAADI. The CDR3 contains 15 residues. Here the CDR3 reads CASSGGTASYNEQFF. The DNA for the CDR3 is TGCGCCAGCAGTGGGGGGACAGCGAGCTACAATGAGCAGTTCTTC.